These T cell receptor beta chains were read from a single sample in a study of blood T cell repertoires in COVID-19. TCRdb keeps only in-frame clones here, not all; method: immunoSEQ multiplex PCR. The data contain about 7,500 clones, less than 75% of them seen just once; the ten biggest clones take up 17%. Sequenced material: peripheral blood. These receptors all stem from a human donor in a cohort sampled during active COVID-19. Both conserved end residues are part of each CDR3. D genes are given only for firm matches. Size values are once, few and many counts, or a class for expanded clones, and some rows have none.

clone_size,j_call,d_call,v_call,cdr3_aa,cdr3_nt
few,TRBJ2-1,.,TRBV10-3,CAINLEGGNEQFF,TGTGCCATCAACCTAGAAGGGGGCAATGAGCAGTTCTTC
.,TRBJ2-3,.,TRBV28,CASRETAGTDTQYF,TGTGCCAGCAGGGAAACGGCCGGGACAGATACGCAGTATTTT
.,TRBJ2-3,TRBD2,TRBV3-1/TRBV3-2,CASSPSVTSGSIDTQYF,TGTGCCAGCAGCCCGTCTGTAACTAGCGGGAGTATAGATACGCAGTATTTT
medium-sized,TRBJ2-7,TRBD2,TRBV13,CASEPAGLGEQYF,TGTGCCAGCGAGCCAGCGGGACTTGGGGAGCAGTACTTC
.,TRBJ1-2,TRBD1,TRBV24-1,CATSEGQGTDGYTF,TGTGCCACCAGTGAAGGACAGGGGACGGATGGCTACACCTTC
.,TRBJ2-7,.,TRBV18,CASSPVAESSYEQYF,TGTGCCAGCTCACCAGTAGCGGAGAGCTCCTACGAGCAGTACTTC
.,TRBJ1-6,.,TRBV6-1,CASSDGAVGYNSPLHF,TGTGCCAGCAGTGATGGGGCGGTGGGATATAATTCACCCCTCCACTTT
.,TRBJ1-4,.,TRBV7-9,CASSLIAGHGQEKLFF,TGTGCCAGCAGCTTAATAGCGGGACACGGTCAGGAAAAACTGTTTTTT
.,TRBJ2-1,.,TRBV13,CASSLGSGEQFF,TGTGCCAGCAGCTTAGGATCGGGGGAGCAGTTCTTC
.,TRBJ1-4,.,TRBV28,CASSPQGWGEKLFF,TGTGCCAGTAGTCCACAGGGTTGGGGTGAAAAACTGTTTTTT
medium-sized,TRBJ2-2,.,TRBV7-8,CASLAIAGELFF,TGTGCCAGCCTAGCGATCGCCGGGGAGCTGTTTTTT
.,TRBJ2-3,TRBD2,TRBV4-1,CASSQDGLAGFTDTQYF,TGCGCCAGCAGCCAAGACGGACTAGCGGGTTTCACAGATACGCAGTATTTT
.,TRBJ2-7,.,TRBV15,CATSRVGQGGAYEQYF,TGTGCCACCAGCAGAGTAGGGCAGGGGGGTGCCTACGAGCAGTACTTC
.,TRBJ2-3,TRBD2,TRBV5-4,CASSMLSGRSTDTQYF,TGTGCCAGCAGTATGCTTAGCGGGCGTAGCACAGATACGCAGTATTTT
.,TRBJ2-3,TRBD2,TRBV5-5,CASSELAGGITDTQYF,TGTGCCAGCAGCGAACTAGCGGGGGGAATCACAGATACGCAGTATTTT
once,TRBJ2-1,TRBD2,TRBV12-5,CASGLDPGLAGNEQFF,TGTGCTAGTGGTTTGGACCCGGGACTAGCGGGAAATGAGCAGTTCTTC
.,TRBJ2-1,.,TRBV27,CASSVLGADYNEQFF,TGTGCCAGCAGTGTCTTGGGAGCCGATTACAATGAGCAGTTCTTC
.,TRBJ1-1,.,TRBV10-3,CAISESEGGYTEAFF,TGTGCCATCAGTGAGTCGGAGGGGGGGTACACTGAAGCTTTCTTT
.,TRBJ1-2,TRBD1,TRBV19,CASSVDRGYGYTF,TGTGCCAGTAGCGTCGACAGGGGATATGGCTACACCTTC
.,TRBJ1-1,TRBD1,TRBV18,CASSAVRGQGRGSTEAFF,TGTGCCAGCTCGGCCGTGCGAGGACAGGGGAGAGGGAGCACTGAAGCTTTCTTT
.,TRBJ2-1,TRBD2,TRBV7-9,CASSAGLAEYNEQFF,TGTGCCAGCAGCGCCGGACTAGCGGAGTACAATGAGCAGTTCTTC
.,TRBJ2-7,.,TRBV27,CASSAFGAQAYEQYF,TGTGCCAGCAGTGCTTTTGGGGCGCAGGCGTACGAGCAGTACTTC
few,TRBJ2-7,.,TRBV9,CASSVTGSYEQYF,TGTGCCAGCAGCGTAACGGGATCCTACGAGCAGTACTTC
once,TRBJ2-7,TRBD1,TRBV11-2,CASSLTGQGYEQYF,TGTGCCAGCAGCTTGACGGGACAGGGTTACGAGCAGTACTTC